What follows are 17 T cell receptor beta chains derived from one specimen sequenced in a study of vaccination and CD4 T cells after COVID-19. Time point meaning: late sampling 161 to 241 days after vaccination in three convalescent patients. TCRdb analysed the PCR reads with MiXCR anew, one entry per CDR3 protein. The sample lists about 28,000 distinct CDR3 sequences; approximately 51% were seen once. Sequenced material: CD4+ T cells from blood, taken about 7 months after SARS-CoV-2 vaccination. These receptors came from a human donor who had recovered from COVID-19.

This clonotype was counted only a few times. V is TRBV7-2 and J is TRBJ2-5; D uncertain. Germline CDR1 reads SGHTA; CDR2 reads FQGNSA. The CDR3 contains 15 residues. The V end was cut by 5 bases, the J end by 5 bases, with 18 bases between. CDR3 in DNA: TGTGCCAGCAGCAAAAGCTGGGCTATCTCTGAGACCCAGTACTTC. This translates into CASSKSWAISETQYF. Combining the CDR3 with reference TRBV7-2 and TRBJ2-5 gives the whole variable domain GAGVSQSPSNKVTEKGKDVELRCDPISGHTALYWYRQSLGQGLEFLIYFQGNSAPDKSGLPSDRFSAERTGGSVSTLTIQRTQQEDSAVYLCASSKSWAISETQYFGPGTRLLVL.

This sequence joins TRBV5-1 and TRBJ1-2; D is unclear. The CDR3 is 13 amino acids. CDR1 and CDR2 from the germline V gene are SGHRS and YFSETQ. Deletions cut 4 bases from V and 6 bases from J, with 13 bases between. The CDR3 DNA reads TGCGCCAGCAGCCCCGCGTGGGGAGATGGCTACACCTTC. This encodes CASSPAWGDGYTF.

V gene TRBV7-2 combines with J gene TRBJ2-5; weak D call: TRBD1 (6 bases). Trimming left V 4 bases short and J 5 bases short, with 14 bases between. The V gene's germline CDR1 is SGHTA and CDR2 FQGNSA. CDR3 length: 14 amino acids. CDR3 nucleotides: TGTGCCAGCAGCTCGCAGGGGCAATCGGAGACCCAGTACTTC. This encodes CASSSQGQSETQYF. Combining the CDR3 with reference TRBV7-2 and TRBJ2-5 gives the whole variable domain GAGVSQSPSNKVTEKGKDVELRCDPISGHTALYWYRQSLGQGLEFLIYFQGNSAPDKSGLPSDRFSAERTGGSVSTLTIQRTQQEDSAVYLCASSSQGQSETQYFGPGTRLLVL.

For the CDR3, the DNA is TGCAGTGTCTCGGACTACAATGAGCAGTTCTTC. It encodes CSVSDYNEQFF. The chain recombines TRBV20-1 with TRBJ2-1; D gene ambiguous. The CDR3 is 11 amino acids. Trimming shortened V by 7 bases and J by 3 bases, and 7 bases separated the two germline ends. The V gene's germline CDR1 is DFQATT and CDR2 SNEGSKA (reference sequence).

The chain has TRBV20-1 and TRBJ1-2; no clear D. The germline CDR1 and CDR2 sequences are DFQATT and SNEGSKA (reference sequence). With 8 bases removed from V and 8 bases from J, the gap between germline ends came to 15 bases. The CDR3 totals 11 residues. CDR3 nucleotides: TGCAGTACTACAGAATTTCAGGGCTACACCTTC. Residues: CSTTEFQGYTF.

This chain connects TRBV19 to TRBJ2-6, with D possibly being TRBD1 (6 bases). Germline V gene data show CDR1 as LNHDA and CDR2 as SQIVND (reference sequence). The V end lost 3 bases, the J end lost 0 bases, and 9 bases lay between the germline ends. The CDR3 contains 16 residues. CDR3 loop: CASSIEGGSGANVLTF. The CDR3, as DNA: TGTGCCAGTAGTATCGAAGGGGGCTCTGGGGCCAACGTCCTGACTTTC.

The gene calls are TRBV28 and TRBJ2-1; D is perhaps TRBD1 (6 bases). Trimming removed 6 bases from V and 0 bases from J, with 27 bases in between. This CDR3 has 20 residues. The V gene's germline CDR1 is MDHEN and CDR2 SYDVKM. CDR3 DNA: TGTGCCAGCAGCCCACTTACCACAGGGTTAGACAGGAGCTCCTACAATGAGCAGTTCTTC. The encoded protein is CASSPLTTGLDRSSYNEQFF.

The chain couples TRBV20-1 to TRBJ2-4; the D gene is possibly TRBD1 (6 bases). The CDR3 contains 16 residues. Germline lookup yields CDR1 DFQATT and CDR2 SNEGSKA (reference sequence). V lost 2 bases to trimming and J lost 1 base, with 15 bases between them. The CDR3 region has the DNA TGCAGTGCTAGATCCGATGGACAGTTTGCCAAAAACATTCAGTACTTC. It specifies CSARSDGQFAKNIQYF.

This clonotype was seen just once. The gene calls are TRBV28 and TRBJ1-6; no clear D gene. The CDR3 has 13 residues. V shed 2 bases and J shed 7 bases, with 6 bases lying between them. Looked up from germline, CDR1 is MDHEN and CDR2 is SYDVKM. CDR3 region: CASSLVGNSPLHF. CDR3 DNA: TGTGCCAGCAGTTTAGTGGGAAATTCACCCCTCCACTTT.

Concerning this clonotype itself: One end of the junction is discordant with germline, which a read error may explain. This chain joins TRBV7-9 and TRBJ2-7, with D tentatively TRBD2 (5 bases). The CDR3 has 12 amino acids. Germline V gives CDR1 SEHNR, CDR2 FQNEAQ (reference sequence). The CDR3 protein is CASSPAGYGQYF. CDR3 nucleotide sequence: TGTGCCAGCAGCCCCGCGGGTTACGGGCAGTACTTC.

This chain links TRBV7-9 with TRBJ1-1; D unclear. The CDR3 sequence is 12 residues long. CDR1 and CDR2 (germline): SEHNR, FQNEAQ (reference sequence). Deletions cut 2 bases from V and 1 base from J, with 2 bases between. Written as DNA, the CDR3 is TGTGCCAGCAGCTTATCGAACACTGAAGCTTTCTTT. It is translated as CASSLSNTEAFF.

This chain connects TRBV27 to TRBJ2-5, with 8 bases lining up with TRBD1. CDR1 MNHEY and CDR2 SMNVEV come from the germline V gene (reference sequence). Trimming removed 1 base from V and 5 bases from J; junction bases left unmatched: 9. CDR3 length: 16 amino acids. CDR3 sequence reads: CASSLYPNTGGETQYF. CDR3 bases: TGTGCCAGCAGTTTATACCCCAATACAGGGGGGGAGACCCAGTACTTC.

V usage is TRBV6-5 and J usage is TRBJ2-1, with no clear D. Looked up from germline, CDR1 is MNHEY and CDR2 is SVGAGI. The CDR3 loop spans 13 amino acids. Trimming left V 0 bases short and J 7 bases short, with 7 bases between. CDR3 DNA sequence: TGTGCCAGCAGTTACTCAGAAGGGAATGAGCAGTTCTTC. As protein: CASSYSEGNEQFF.

This sequence joins TRBV5-4 and TRBJ1-2; possibly TRBD1 for D (6 bases). The CDR3 covers 18 residues. CDR1 SGHNT and CDR2 YYREEE come from the germline V gene (reference sequence). V lost 0 bases, J lost 4 bases, and 22 bases lay in between. The CDR3 DNA sequence: TGTGCCAGCAGCTTGGCGGGGGCCAGCATCAAACCACCCTATGGCTACACCTTC. It translates to CASSLAGASIKPPYGYTF.

The chain carries TRBV20-1 and TRBJ2-5; D tentatively reads TRBD1 or TRBD2 (5 bases each). The CDR3 is 13 residues long. Germline CDR1 reads DFQATT; CDR2 reads SNEGSKA (reference sequence). Between the trimmed V and J ends, which lost 1 base and 5 bases, there was a span of 11 bases. The CDR3 nucleotides are TGCAGTGCTAGAGCTGGGACCGCGGAGACCCAGTACTTC. Its protein product is CSARAGTAETQYF.

About this clonotype: This may be a read error: a much more frequent sequence differs by one nucleotide. The J gene is TRBJ1-1, the V gene TRBV20-1; no definite D call. This CDR3 region has 12 residues. The V gene's germline CDR1 is DFQATT and CDR2 SNEGSKA (reference sequence). V was trimmed by 4 bases and J by 10 bases, leaving 16 bases between them. CDR3 DNA sequence: TGCAGTGCTAACGGGGTTACGAGTGTAGCTTTCTTT. This gives the protein CSANGVTSVAFF.

V and J are TRBV19 and TRBJ1-2, with D perhaps TRBD1 (6 bases). The CDR3 extends over 14 amino acids. Germline V gene sequence: CDR1 LNHDA, CDR2 SQIVND (reference sequence). V shed 4 bases and J shed 5 bases, with 14 bases lying between them. The CDR3 nucleotides read TGTGCCAGTAGTACACAGGGACTCCGGTATGGCTACACCTTC. Protein product: CASSTQGLRYGYTF.